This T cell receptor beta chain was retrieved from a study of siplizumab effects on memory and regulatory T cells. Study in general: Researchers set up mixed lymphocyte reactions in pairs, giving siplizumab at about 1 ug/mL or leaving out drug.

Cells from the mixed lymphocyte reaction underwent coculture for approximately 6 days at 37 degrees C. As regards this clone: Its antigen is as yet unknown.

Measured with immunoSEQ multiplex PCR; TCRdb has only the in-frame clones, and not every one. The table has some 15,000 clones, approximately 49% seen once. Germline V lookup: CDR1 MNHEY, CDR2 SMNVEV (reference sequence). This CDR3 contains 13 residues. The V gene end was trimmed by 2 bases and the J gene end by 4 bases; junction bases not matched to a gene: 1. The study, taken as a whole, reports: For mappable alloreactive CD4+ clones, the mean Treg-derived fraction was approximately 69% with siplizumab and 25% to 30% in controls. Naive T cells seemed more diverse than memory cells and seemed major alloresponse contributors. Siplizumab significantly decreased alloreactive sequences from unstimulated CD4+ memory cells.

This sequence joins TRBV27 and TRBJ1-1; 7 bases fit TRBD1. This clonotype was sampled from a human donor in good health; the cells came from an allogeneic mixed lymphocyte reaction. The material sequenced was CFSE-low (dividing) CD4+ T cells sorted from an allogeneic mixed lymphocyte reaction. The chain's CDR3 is CASSLDRVTEAFF. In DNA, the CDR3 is TGTGCCAGCAGTTTAGACAGGGTCACTGAAGCTTTCTTT.